A selection of T cell receptor beta chains follows, all from one sample in a study of CD8+CD57+ T cells in acquired aplastic anemia. Each CDR3 protein gets one entry after TCRdb re-called the reads with MiXCR. Found here are hundreds of thousands of distinct CDR3 sequences, about a third of them singletons; the top ten hold less than 1%. Sequencing was carried out using sorted CD4+, CD8+, or CD8+CD57+ T cells (not recorded which) from PBMCs. Receptor source: a human donor with aplastic anemia. Both conserved end residues are part of each CDR3. Size is omitted from some rows. Given values are once, few, many or a class for expanded clones.

>TRBJ1-5|TRBV27|many
CASSPRTGRNQPQHF
>TRBJ2-1|TRBV5-4|.
CASSMGQGAKNEQFF
>TRBJ2-7|TRBV5-5|.
CASSSLDRLNEQYF
>TRBJ2-7|TRBV10-3|once
CAITGTGYGEQYF
>.|TRBV20-1|few
CSATGLGGKTQYF
>TRBJ2-7|TRBV6-1|.
CASRAVPGQGAEQYF
>TRBJ1-2|TRBV27|.
CASSQQDRLNYGYTF
>TRBJ1-2|TRBV29-1|.
CSASRDTTGYTF
>TRBJ1-2|TRBV5-5|.
CASRSGGEGGGYTF
>TRBJ1-3|TRBV9|many
CASSVEQAGNTIYF
>TRBJ2-2|TRBV7-9|.
CASPIAAANTGELFF
>TRBJ1-6|TRBV15|.
CATSRDPGLNSPLHF
>TRBJ1-1|TRBV14|once
CASSQGAGGYKAFF
>TRBJ1-6|TRBV25-1|.
CASSEQGLTSSYNSPLHF
>TRBJ1-6|TRBV11-1|.
CASSLTGVLNNSPLHF
>TRBJ2-1|TRBV7-3|.
CASSSPGQAHGEQFF
>TRBJ2-7|TRBV9|many
CASSFGTGYEQYF
>TRBJ1-2|TRBV5-1|.
CASRLDRGTADGYTF
>TRBJ2-7|TRBV15|few
CATSIGQGTYEQYF
>TRBJ1-6|TRBV6-5|.
CASSYRNYNSPLHF
>TRBJ1-4|TRBV14|few
CASSQGEGEGKLFF
>TRBJ1-1|TRBV7-2|few
CASSFGDRGNTEAFF
>TRBJ1-2|TRBV7-9|many
CASSQSLAFSYGYTF
>TRBJ2-1|TRBV9|few
CASSTEISNYNEQFF
>TRBJ2-2|TRBV28|once
CASSHQGLATGELFF
>TRBJ2-5|TRBV4-1|few
CASSQVFGGTQETQYF
>TRBJ2-5|TRBV20-1|.
CSARDRVNQETQYF
>TRBJ1-1|TRBV20-1|.
CSARQGALGTEAFF
>TRBJ2-7|TRBV4-1|.
CASSQGTGVNHEQYF
>TRBJ1-4|TRBV25-1|few
CASSSTGQVTTNEKLFF
>TRBJ1-2|TRBV10-2|.
CASSESGQGSGYTF
>TRBJ2-7|TRBV29-1|many
CSVEVKRQAPYEQYF
>TRBJ2-7|TRBV7-2|many
CASSLGVAVREQYF
>TRBJ2-2|TRBV25-1|.
CASSPRTSGELFF
>TRBJ2-3|TRBV6-1|.
CASQRNTDTQYF
>TRBJ1-2|TRBV15|many
CATSRETSTGEPINGYTF
>TRBJ2-7|TRBV12-3/TRBV12-4|.
CASSFGHEQYF
>TRBJ2-7|TRBV25-1|.
CASSEYETGRLREQYF
>TRBJ2-1|TRBV20-1|.
CSAPKSGGSYNEQFF
>TRBJ2-1|TRBV20-1|.
CSAKALAGDYNEQFF
>TRBJ1-2|TRBV2|many
CASTGDADNYGYTF